Below, 9 T cell receptor beta chains from the same sample are listed, as sequenced in a study of OX40 agonist ivuxolimab in advanced cancers. The repertoire was sequenced with immunoSEQ multiplex PCR; TCRdb's copy has only in-frame clones and lacks some. The sample lists roughly 38,000 clones, about four fifths occurring once. This sample comprised CD4+ or CD8+ T cells sorted from blood, obtained in a trial of the OX40 agonist ivuxolimab. The receptors stem from an adult with an advanced solid tumor such as melanoma, head and neck, liver or kidney cancer.

The V call is TRBV30, the J call TRBJ1-3; possible D gene TRBD1, 6 bases. V was pared by 2 bases and J by 0 bases, with 11 bases between. This CDR3 contains 15 residues. CDR1 and CDR2 (germline): GTSNPN, SVGIG (reference sequence). For the CDR3, the DNA is TGTGCCTGGAGTTCTACAGGGATCTCTGGAAACACCATATATTTT. Protein sequence: CAWSSTGISGNTIYF.

The rearrangement uses TRBV28 and TRBJ2-5, with D possibly being TRBD2 (5 bases). V lost 3 bases to trimming and J lost 4 bases, with 12 bases between them. Germline CDR1 MDHEN, CDR2 SYDVKM. The CDR3 has 14 residues. Here the CDR3 reads CASSFLPSSETQYF. Written as DNA, the CDR3 is TGTGCCAGCAGTTTTTTACCTAGCTCAGAGACCCAGTACTTC.

The rearrangement links TRBV19 to TRBJ2-2; D gene unclear. CDR1 LNHDA and CDR2 SQIVND come from the germline V gene (reference sequence). V shed 7 bases and J shed 5 bases, with 14 bases lying between them. This CDR3 region has 14 residues. CDR3 sequence (DNA): TGTGCCAGTACTAGGGATGAAAAAACCGGGGAGCTGTTTTTT. Protein product: CASTRDEKTGELFF.

V usage is TRBV5-1 and J usage is TRBJ2-2, with TRBD2 as a possible D gene (6 bases). This CDR3 comprises 13 residues. Trimming left V 2 bases short and J 6 bases short, with 8 bases between. The germline V gene encodes CDR1 SGHRS and CDR2 YFSETQ. The CDR3 sequence: CASSLLASGELFF. Here the CDR3 DNA reads TGCGCCAGCAGCTTACTAGCTTCCGGGGAGCTGTTTTTT.

This chain joins TRBV28 and TRBJ1-6, with D perhaps matching TRBD1 (5 bases). Germline CDR1 MDHEN, CDR2 SYDVKM. The V and J ends lost 7 bases and 0 bases respectively, with 13 bases between them. The CDR3 has 16 amino acids. The CDR3 here is CASNQGLGSYNSPLHF. CDR3 bases: TGTGCCAGCAATCAGGGATTGGGCTCCTATAATTCACCCCTCCACTTT.

The chain is built from TRBV4-1 and TRBJ2-7, with D perhaps matching TRBD1 (6 bases). CDR3 length equals 16 residues. Between the trimmed V and J ends, which lost 3 bases and 6 bases, there was a span of 21 bases. The germline gives CDR1 MGHRA, CDR2 YSYEKL. CDR3 nucleotides: TGCGCCAGCAGCCAGCCCGGACAGACCCTCCAGGGCGAGCAGTACTTC. It encodes CASSQPGQTLQGEQYF.

V usage is TRBV7-8 and J usage is TRBJ2-7, with no clear D. This CDR3 has 11 amino acids. Germline V CDR1 and CDR2: SGHVS, FQNEAQ. Trimming pared 7 bases from V and 7 bases from J, leaving 11 bases between. The CDR3 DNA reads as TGTGCCAGCACCCACCTGGATGAGCAGTACTTC. This gives the protein CASTHLDEQYF.

This chain joins TRBV30 and TRBJ2-5; D ambiguous. The ends were cut back, 0 bases at V and 4 bases at J, with 9 bases in the middle. The CDR3 sequence is 13 residues long. CDR1 and CDR2 (germline): GTSNPN, SVGIG (reference sequence). This chain's CDR3 is CAWSVQFSETQYF. CDR3 DNA: TGTGCCTGGAGTGTACAGTTTTCAGAGACCCAGTACTTC.

The chain joins TRBV23-1 to TRBJ2-7; maybe TRBD1 (6 bases). TRBV23-1 is an open reading frame, and its role is uncertain. The CDR3 is 18 residues long. Trimming took off 4 bases at V and 5 bases at J, with 27 bases between the two ends. The CDR3 here is CASSRGQLRGFRGDEQYF. The DNA of the CDR3 is TGCGCCAGCAGTCGGGGGCAGCTCCGAGGTTTCCGTGGGGACGAGCAGTACTTC.